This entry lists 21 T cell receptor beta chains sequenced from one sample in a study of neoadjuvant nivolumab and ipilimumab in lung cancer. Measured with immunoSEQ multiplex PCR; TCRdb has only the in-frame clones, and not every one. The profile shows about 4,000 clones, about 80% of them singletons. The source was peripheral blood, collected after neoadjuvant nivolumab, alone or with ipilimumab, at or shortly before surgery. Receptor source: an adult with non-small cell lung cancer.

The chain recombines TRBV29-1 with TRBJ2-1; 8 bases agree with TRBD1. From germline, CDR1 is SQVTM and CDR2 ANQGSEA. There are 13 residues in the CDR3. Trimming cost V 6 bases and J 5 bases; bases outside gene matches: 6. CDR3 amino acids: CSVDRGFDNEQFF. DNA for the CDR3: TGCAGCGTCGACAGGGGTTTCGACAATGAGCAGTTCTTC.

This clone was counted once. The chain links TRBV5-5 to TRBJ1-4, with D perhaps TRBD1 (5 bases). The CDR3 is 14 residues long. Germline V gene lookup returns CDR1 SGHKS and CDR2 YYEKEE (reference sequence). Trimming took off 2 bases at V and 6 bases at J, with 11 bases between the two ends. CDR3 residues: CASSLIQGDEKLFF. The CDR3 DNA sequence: TGTGCCAGCAGCTTAATCCAGGGTGATGAAAAACTGTTTTTT. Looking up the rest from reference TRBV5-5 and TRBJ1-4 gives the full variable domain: DAGVTQSPTHLIKTRGQQVTLRCSPISGHKSVSWYQQVLGQGPQFIFQYYEKEERGRGNFPDRFSARQFPNYSSELNVNALLLGDSALYLCASSLIQGDEKLFFGSGTQLSVL.

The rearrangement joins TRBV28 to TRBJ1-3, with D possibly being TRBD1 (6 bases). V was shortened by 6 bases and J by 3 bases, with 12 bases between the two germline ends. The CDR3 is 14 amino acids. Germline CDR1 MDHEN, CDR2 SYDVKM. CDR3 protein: CASRMDSYGNTIYF. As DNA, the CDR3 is TGTGCCAGCAGAATGGACAGTTATGGAAACACCATATATTTT.

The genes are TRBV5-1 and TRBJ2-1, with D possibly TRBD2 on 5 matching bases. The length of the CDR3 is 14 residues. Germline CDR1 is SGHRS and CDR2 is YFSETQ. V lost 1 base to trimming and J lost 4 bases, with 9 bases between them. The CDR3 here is CASSLRGPYNEQFF. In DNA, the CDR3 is TGCGCCAGCAGCTTGCGGGGTCCTTACAATGAGCAGTTCTTC.

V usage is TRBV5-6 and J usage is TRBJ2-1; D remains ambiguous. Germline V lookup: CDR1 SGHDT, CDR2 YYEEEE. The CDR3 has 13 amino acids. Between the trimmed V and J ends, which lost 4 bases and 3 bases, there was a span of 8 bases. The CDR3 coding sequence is TGTGCCAGCAGCGCCGGGCTCTACAATGAGCAGTTCTTC. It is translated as CASSAGLYNEQFF.

CDR3 DNA sequence: TGTGCCAGCAGCGAGGGACATACGAACACTGAAGCTTTCTTT. Amino acids: CASSEGHTNTEAFF. V and J are TRBV7-3 and TRBJ1-1, with D maybe TRBD1 (6 bases). V was clipped by 5 bases and J by 1 base, with 11 bases between them. The CDR3 sequence is 14 residues long. Germline V gene lookup returns CDR1 SGHTA and CDR2 FQGTGA.

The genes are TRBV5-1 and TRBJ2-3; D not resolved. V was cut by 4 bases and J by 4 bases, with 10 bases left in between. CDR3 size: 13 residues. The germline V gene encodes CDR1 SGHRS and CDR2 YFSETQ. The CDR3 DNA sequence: TGCGCCAGCAGCCGTTTCCCCGCAGATACGCAGTATTTT. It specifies CASSRFPADTQYF.

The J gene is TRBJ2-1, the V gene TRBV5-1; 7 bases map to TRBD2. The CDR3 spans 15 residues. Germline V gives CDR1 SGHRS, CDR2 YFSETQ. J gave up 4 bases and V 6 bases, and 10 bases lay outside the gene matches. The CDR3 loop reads CASTHPSGLYNEQFF. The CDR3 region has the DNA TGCGCCAGCACCCACCCTAGCGGTTTATACAATGAGCAGTTCTTC.

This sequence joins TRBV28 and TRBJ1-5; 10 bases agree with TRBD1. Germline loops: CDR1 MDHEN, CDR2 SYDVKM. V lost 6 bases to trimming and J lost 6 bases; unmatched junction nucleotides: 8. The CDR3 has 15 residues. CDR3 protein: CASSPDRGRVQPQHF. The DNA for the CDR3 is TGTGCCAGCAGCCCCGACAGGGGGCGAGTTCAGCCCCAGCATTTT.

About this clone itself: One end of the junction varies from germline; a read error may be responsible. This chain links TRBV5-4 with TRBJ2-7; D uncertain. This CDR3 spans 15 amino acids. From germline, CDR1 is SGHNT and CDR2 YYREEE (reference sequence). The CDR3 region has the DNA TGTGCCAGCAGCTTGGTGGGTGACCTCTCCTACGAGCAGCACTTC. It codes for CASSLVGDLSYEQHF.

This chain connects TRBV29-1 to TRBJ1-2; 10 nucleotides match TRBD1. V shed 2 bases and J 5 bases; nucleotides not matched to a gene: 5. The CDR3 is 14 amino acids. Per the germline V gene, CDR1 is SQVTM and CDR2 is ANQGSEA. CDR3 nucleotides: TGCAGCGTTGAACGGACAGGGGGGTGGTATGGCTACACCTTC. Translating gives CSVERTGGWYGYTF.

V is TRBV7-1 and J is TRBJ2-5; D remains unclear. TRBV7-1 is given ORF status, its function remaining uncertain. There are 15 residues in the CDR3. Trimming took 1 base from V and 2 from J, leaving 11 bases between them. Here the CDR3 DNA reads TGTGCCAGCAGCTCAGGGTCCCGGAGACAAGAGACCCAGTACTTC. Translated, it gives CASSSGSRRQETQYF.

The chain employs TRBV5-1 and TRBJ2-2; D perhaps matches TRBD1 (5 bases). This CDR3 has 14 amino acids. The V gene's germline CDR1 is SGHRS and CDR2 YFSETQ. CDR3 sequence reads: CPRPRGGCTGELFF. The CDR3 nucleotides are TGCCCCCGGCCAAGGGGTGGCTGCACCGGGGAGCTGTTTTTT.

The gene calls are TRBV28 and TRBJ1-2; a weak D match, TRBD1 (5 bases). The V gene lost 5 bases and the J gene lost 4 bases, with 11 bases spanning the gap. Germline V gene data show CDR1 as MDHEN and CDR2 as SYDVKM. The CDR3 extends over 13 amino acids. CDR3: CASSTQGLYGYTF. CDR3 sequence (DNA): TGTGCCAGCAGTACTCAGGGACTCTATGGCTACACCTTC.

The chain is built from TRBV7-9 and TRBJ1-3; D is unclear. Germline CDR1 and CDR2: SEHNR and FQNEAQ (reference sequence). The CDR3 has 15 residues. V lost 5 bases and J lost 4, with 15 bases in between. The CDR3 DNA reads TGTGCCAGCAGCCCCCCTTTTCGGGTGGGAAACACCATATATTTT. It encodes CASSPPFRVGNTIYF. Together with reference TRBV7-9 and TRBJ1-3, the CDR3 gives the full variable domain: DTGVSQNPRHKITKRGQNVTFRCDPISEHNRLYWYRQTLGQGPEFLTYFQNEAQLEKSRLLSDRFSAERPKGSFSTLEIQRTEQGDSAMYLCASSPPFRVGNTIYFGEGSWLTVV.

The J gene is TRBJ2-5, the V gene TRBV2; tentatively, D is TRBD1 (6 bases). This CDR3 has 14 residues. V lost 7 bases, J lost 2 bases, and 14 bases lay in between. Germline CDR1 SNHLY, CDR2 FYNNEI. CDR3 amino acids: CASNVQGRQETQYF. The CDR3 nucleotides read TGTGCCAGCAACGTACAGGGAAGACAAGAGACCCAGTACTTC.

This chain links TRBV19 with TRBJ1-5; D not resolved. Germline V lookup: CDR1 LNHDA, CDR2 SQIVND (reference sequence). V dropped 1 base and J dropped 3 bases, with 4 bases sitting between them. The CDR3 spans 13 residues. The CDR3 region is CASSIGTNQPQHF. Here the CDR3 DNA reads TGTGCCAGTAGTATAGGCACCAATCAGCCCCAGCATTTT.

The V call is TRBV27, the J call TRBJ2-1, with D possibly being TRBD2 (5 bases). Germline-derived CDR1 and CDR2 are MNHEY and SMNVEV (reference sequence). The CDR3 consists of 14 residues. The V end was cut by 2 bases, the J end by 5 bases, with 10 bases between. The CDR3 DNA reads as TGTGCCAGCAGTTTAGCGGGCCTCGACAATGAGCAGTTCTTC. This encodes CASSLAGLDNEQFF.

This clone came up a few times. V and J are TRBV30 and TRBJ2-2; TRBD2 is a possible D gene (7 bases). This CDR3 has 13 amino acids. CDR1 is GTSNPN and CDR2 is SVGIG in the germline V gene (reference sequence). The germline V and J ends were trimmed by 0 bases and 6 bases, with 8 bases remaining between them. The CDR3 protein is CAWSVGGAGELFF. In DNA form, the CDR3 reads TGTGCCTGGAGTGTAGGGGGGGCCGGGGAGCTGTTTTTT.

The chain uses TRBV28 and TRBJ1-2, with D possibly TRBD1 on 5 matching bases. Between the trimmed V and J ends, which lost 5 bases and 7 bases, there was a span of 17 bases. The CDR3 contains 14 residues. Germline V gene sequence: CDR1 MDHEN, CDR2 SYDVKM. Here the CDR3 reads CASSTSIGDGGYTF. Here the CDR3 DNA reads TGTGCCAGCAGTACGTCAATTGGGGACGGTGGCTACACCTTC.

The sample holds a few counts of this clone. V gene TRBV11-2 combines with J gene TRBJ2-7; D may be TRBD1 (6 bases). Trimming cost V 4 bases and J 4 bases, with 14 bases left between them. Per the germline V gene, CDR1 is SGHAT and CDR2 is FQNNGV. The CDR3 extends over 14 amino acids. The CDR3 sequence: CASSSGARGYEQYF. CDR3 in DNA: TGTGCCAGCAGCTCAGGGGCCCGGGGATACGAGCAGTACTTC.